These 25 T cell receptor beta chains were sequenced from one sample in a study of Ad26.COV2.S vaccination and SARS-CoV-2 variants. TCRdb's copy holds only in-frame clones and misses some; the assay was immunoSEQ multiplex PCR. The data contain 400,000 to 450,000 clones, about 93% of them singletons. As to treatment: around 19 received Ad26.COV2.S at low or high dose, single or two shots; 5 received placebo; per-sample allocation not given. Day 63 following the first vaccine or placebo injection was when the samples were taken. Specimen: peripheral blood, collected in a trial of Ad26.COV2.S vaccine versus placebo. The receptors come from a person between 18 and 65 years old who received the Ad26.COV2.S COVID-19 vaccine or a placebo.

V and J are TRBV2 and TRBJ1-1; tentatively, D is TRBD1 (5 bases). The CDR3 covers 14 residues. Germline V gene sequence: CDR1 SNHLY, CDR2 FYNNEI. Trimming removed 6 bases from V and 3 bases from J, with 14 bases in between. The CDR3 protein is CASSPGRWDTEAFF. CDR3 nucleotides: TGTGCCAGCAGCCCAGGGAGATGGGACACTGAAGCTTTCTTT.

The V call is TRBV4-3, the J call TRBJ2-1; 13 nucleotides agree with TRBD2. Germline V lookup: CDR1 LGHNA, CDR2 YSLEER. The CDR3 sequence is 17 residues long. V trimming: 0 bases; J trimming: 5 bases; junction bases outside the gene matches: 4. The CDR3 nucleotides are TGCGCCAGCAGCCAAGATTATGGGACTAGCGGGAACAATGAGCAGTTCTTC. Its protein is CASSQDYGTSGNNEQFF.

The CDR3 nucleotides are TGTGCCTGGCAAGAGATGACAGGATATGGCTACACCTTC. Translated: CAWQEMTGYGYTF. This chain uses TRBV30 with TRBJ1-2; a possible D gene is TRBD1 (6 bases). Trimming removed 5 bases from V and 5 bases from J, with 15 bases in between. This CDR3 has 13 residues. The germline CDR1 and CDR2 sequences are GTSNPN and SVGIG (reference sequence).

V usage is TRBV27 and J usage is TRBJ1-2, with D maybe TRBD1 (5 bases). The ends were cut back, 6 bases at V and 4 bases at J, with 18 bases in the middle. There are 15 residues in the CDR3. CDR1 is MNHEY and CDR2 is SMNVEV in the germline V gene (reference sequence). CDR3 loop: CASSPKGRVGYGYTF. DNA of the CDR3: TGTGCCAGCAGCCCCAAGGGGAGGGTGGGCTATGGCTACACCTTC.

This clone was seen just once. This chain uses TRBV5-1 with TRBJ2-7; 7 nucleotides align to TRBD2. This CDR3 comprises 15 residues. V lost 2 bases and J lost 4; bases outside the gene matches: 9. In germline, CDR1 is SGHRS, CDR2 YFSETQ. The CDR3 DNA follows: TGCGCCAGCAGCTTAACGGGAGGATCGGAATACGAGCAGTACTTC. This translates into CASSLTGGSEYEQYF.

This chain joins TRBV2 and TRBJ2-2; D is ambiguous. Germline V gene data show CDR1 as SNHLY and CDR2 as FYNNEI. The V end lost 3 bases, the J end lost 1 base, and 9 bases lay between the germline ends. CDR3 length: 15 residues. DNA of the CDR3: TGTGCCAGCAGTGATAGGTCCAAGAACACCGGGGAGCTGTTTTTT. This translates into CASSDRSKNTGELFF.

The chain carries TRBV6-5 and TRBJ2-1; possible D gene TRBD2, 5 bases. CDR3 length: 15 residues. Germline lookup yields CDR1 MNHEY and CDR2 SVGAGI. With 7 bases removed from V and 0 bases from J, the gap between germline ends came to 13 bases. Written as DNA, the CDR3 is TGTGCCAGCACAGGATGGGAGAGCTCCTACAATGAGCAGTTCTTC. Its translation: CASTGWESSYNEQFF.

The rearrangement links TRBV4-3 to TRBJ1-5, with D uncertain. V was cut by 0 bases and J by 6 bases, with 6 bases left in between. This CDR3 has 13 residues. CDR1 is LGHNA and CDR2 is YSLEER in the germline V gene. CDR3 residues: CASSQERAQPQHF. The CDR3, as DNA: TGCGCCAGCAGCCAAGAAAGGGCTCAGCCCCAGCATTTT.

This chain joins TRBV18 and TRBJ2-2; 9 bases are shared with TRBD1. The V and J ends lost 2 bases and 5 bases, in that order; junction bases with no gene match: 3. CDR1 KGHSH and CDR2 LQKENI come from the germline V gene. The CDR3 runs 15 residues. In DNA form, the CDR3 reads TGTGCCAGCTCACCAATAGGACAGGGGACCGGGGAGCTGTTTTTT. It yields the protein CASSPIGQGTGELFF. The full variable domain, its missing parts supplied by reference TRBV18 and TRBJ2-2, is NAGVMQNPRHLVRRRGQEARLRCSPMKGHSHVYWYRQLPEEGLKFMVYLQKENIIDESGMPKERFSAEFPKEGPSILRIQQVVRGDSAAYFCASSPIGQGTGELFFGEGSRLTVL.

The chain links TRBV5-8 to TRBJ1-4; D remains ambiguous. Germline V gene lookup returns CDR1 SGHTS and CDR2 YDEGEE. Trimming removed 4 bases at V and 2 bases at J, with 6 bases between. CDR3 length equals 13 residues. The CDR3 region is CASSAYTNEKLFF. CDR3 in DNA: TGTGCCAGCAGCGCCTATACTAATGAAAAACTGTTTTTT.

The chain couples TRBV4-3 to TRBJ2-7; no definite D call. This CDR3 comprises 14 residues. Between the trimmed V and J ends, which lost 0 bases and 3 bases, there was a span of 9 bases. Germline CDR1 reads LGHNA; CDR2 reads YSLEER. CDR3 DNA: TGCGCCAGCAGCCAAGATTTACAAAACTACGAGCAGTACTTC. Translating it yields CASSQDLQNYEQYF.

The V and J genes are TRBV19 and TRBJ2-2; D not resolved. The V end was cut by 1 base, the J end by 1 base, with 7 bases between. CDR3 size: 15 residues. Germline V CDR1 and CDR2: LNHDA, SQIVND (reference sequence). As DNA, the CDR3 is TGTGCCAGTAGTATAGCCGGGTGGAACACCGGGGAGCTGTTTTTT. Its protein product is CASSIAGWNTGELFF. Complete variable domain (other parts from reference TRBV19 and TRBJ2-2): DGGITQSPKYLFRKEGQNVTLSCEQNLNHDAMYWYRQDPGQGLRLIYYSQIVNDFQKGDIAEGYSVSREKKESFPLTVTSAQKNPTAFYLCASSIAGWNTGELFFGEGSRLTVL.

This chain connects TRBV27 to TRBJ1-1; TRBD1 might be the D (6 bases). The germline V gene encodes CDR1 MNHEY and CDR2 SMNVEV (reference sequence). Between the trimmed V and J ends, which lost 5 bases and 6 bases, there was a span of 22 bases. This CDR3 region has 16 residues. In DNA, the CDR3 is TGTGCCAGCAGTCAGCCCGGGGACCATGGGGGCCCTGAAGCTTTCTTT. Amino acid sequence: CASSQPGDHGGPEAFF.

The chain is built from TRBV12-3 or TRBV12-4 and TRBJ1-5; tentatively, D is TRBD1 (5 bases). The CDR3 is made up of 12 amino acids. The ends were cut back, 8 bases at V and 5 bases at J, with 10 bases in the middle. CDR3 coding DNA: TGTGCCAGCGCGGGGGGGGATCAGCCCCAGCATTTT. It translates to CASAGGDQPQHF.

The chain employs TRBV6-6 and TRBJ2-7; 13 positions agree with TRBD2. After removal of 6 bases from V and 5 bases from J, the junction contained 7 bases not matched to a gene. This CDR3 comprises 15 residues. Germline V lookup: CDR1 MNHNY, CDR2 SVGAGI (reference sequence). The DNA of the CDR3 is TGTGCCAGCAGCCCACGGACTAGCGGGAGTCACGAGCAGTACTTC. The encoded protein is CASSPRTSGSHEQYF.

The CDR3 DNA reads TGTGCCAGCAGCTTAGCGCAGGGTCTTGGCAATGAGCAGTTCTTC. Its protein product is CASSLAQGLGNEQFF. J is TRBJ2-1 and V is TRBV7-2; possible D gene TRBD1, 5 bases. CDR1 and CDR2 (germline): SGHTA, FQGNSA. This CDR3 has 15 residues. V lost 0 bases and J 6 bases, leaving 12 bases between the germline ends.

This chain uses TRBV28 with TRBJ2-7; 10 positions match TRBD2. Germline CDR1 is MDHEN and CDR2 is SYDVKM. There are 16 residues in the CDR3. V lost 1 base, J lost 5 bases, and 8 bases stayed unmatched. The CDR3 region is CASSLSASGSQNEQYF. Written as DNA, the CDR3 is TGTGCCAGCAGTTTATCGGCTAGCGGGAGCCAGAACGAGCAGTACTTC.

The chain combines TRBV6-5 with TRBJ2-2, with 11 positions matching TRBD1. Per the germline V gene, CDR1 is MNHEY and CDR2 is SVGAGI. V was pared by 0 bases and J by 14 bases, with 8 bases of the junction left unmatched. The CDR3 runs 15 residues. DNA for the CDR3: TGTGCCAGCAGTTACTCGGGACAGGGGGTATTCAACCTGTTTTTT. Encoded protein: CASSYSGQGVFNLFF.

This chain connects TRBV5-4 to TRBJ2-3; 11 bases fit TRBD2. Germline loops: CDR1 SGHNT, CDR2 YYREEE (reference sequence). This CDR3 is 15 amino acids long. J was trimmed by 3 bases and V by 1 base; bases with no gene match: 1. Written as DNA, the CDR3 is TGTGCCAGCAGCTTGACTAGCGGGAGAACAGATACGCAGTATTTT. Translation gives CASSLTSGRTDTQYF.

The V and J genes are TRBV5-4 and TRBJ2-5; D gene ambiguous. Germline V lookup: CDR1 SGHNT, CDR2 YYREEE (reference sequence). Between the trimmed V and J ends, which lost 4 bases and 7 bases, there was a span of 17 bases. The CDR3 consists of 14 residues. CDR3 nucleotides: TGTGCCAGCAGCCGTTTTGGGATTTCAGGGACCCAGTACTTC. Amino acids: CASSRFGISGTQYF.

The chain links TRBV29-1 to TRBJ1-3; D call uncertain. CDR1 is SQVTM and CDR2 is ANQGSEA in the germline V gene. The CDR3 is 13 amino acids. V shed 5 bases and J shed 0 bases, with 8 bases lying between them. The CDR3 sequence: CSVLQSSGNTIYF. The CDR3 nucleotides are TGCAGCGTTCTACAGAGCTCTGGAAACACCATATATTTT.

The rearrangement uses TRBV29-1 and TRBJ1-1; D is ambiguous. Trimming removed 4 bases at V and 6 bases at J, with 9 bases between. The CDR3 contains 11 residues. The V gene's germline CDR1 is SQVTM and CDR2 ANQGSEA. CDR3 in DNA: TGCAGCGTTGCCTCGGGGTCTGAAGCTTTCTTT. It translates to CSVASGSEAFF.

This clone was seen only once. The genes are TRBV27 and TRBJ1-2; 7 nucleotides line up with TRBD1. Germline V gene sequence: CDR1 MNHEY, CDR2 SMNVEV (reference sequence). V lost 2 bases to trimming and J lost 6 bases; unmatched junction nucleotides: 0. The CDR3 runs 12 residues. The CDR3 is CASSLTGDGYTF. CDR3 in DNA: TGTGCCAGCAGTTTAACAGGGGATGGCTACACCTTC.

This clone was recorded at least ten times. The chain has TRBV2 and TRBJ1-2, with no clear D. Germline V CDR1 and CDR2: SNHLY, FYNNEI. The CDR3 totals 15 residues. The V end lost 6 bases, the J end lost 2 bases, and 16 bases lay between the germline ends. This chain's CDR3 is CASRELEGRNYGYTF. In DNA form, the CDR3 reads TGTGCCAGCAGAGAGCTGGAGGGTAGAAACTATGGCTACACCTTC.

As concerns this clone: An end of the junction does not agree with germline; a read error may underlie this. The chain uses TRBV10-3 and TRBJ2-1; TRBD2 aligns across 8 bases. Germline assignment: CDR1 ENHRY and CDR2 SYGVKD. This CDR3 is built from 15 residues. CDR3 DNA: TGTGCCACCAGTAGGATCAGCGGGAGTGGGGATGAGCAGTTCTTC. Translated: CATSRISGSGDEQFF.